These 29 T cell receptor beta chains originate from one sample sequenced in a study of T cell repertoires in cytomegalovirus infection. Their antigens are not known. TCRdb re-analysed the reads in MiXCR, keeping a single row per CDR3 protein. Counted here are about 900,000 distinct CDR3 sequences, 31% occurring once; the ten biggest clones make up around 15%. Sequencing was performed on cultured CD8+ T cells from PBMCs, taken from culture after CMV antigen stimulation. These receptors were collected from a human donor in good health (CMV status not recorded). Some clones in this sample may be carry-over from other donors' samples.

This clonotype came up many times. This CDR3 reads CASSLSGLQSNYGYTF. The CDR3 region has the DNA TGTGCCAGCAGCTTATCAGGACTACAATCAAACTATGGCTACACCTTC. V usage is TRBV7-6 and J usage is TRBJ1-2; D is unclear. CDR3 length: 16 residues. Germline V lookup: CDR1 SGHVS, CDR2 FNYEAQ. Trimming took off 2 bases at V and 2 bases at J, with 15 bases between the two ends.

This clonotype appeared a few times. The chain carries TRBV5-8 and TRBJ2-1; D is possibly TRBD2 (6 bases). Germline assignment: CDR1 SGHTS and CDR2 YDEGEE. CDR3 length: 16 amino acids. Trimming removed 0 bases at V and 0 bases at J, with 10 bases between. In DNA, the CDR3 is TGTGCCAGCAGCTTGGCGGACTATAACTCCTACAATGAGCAGTTCTTC. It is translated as CASSLADYNSYNEQFF.

Here the CDR3 DNA reads TGTGCCAGCAGCCAAGATCAGGGTGAGGGATACAACACCGGGGAGCTGTTTTTT. It yields the protein CASSQDQGEGYNTGELFF. The chain has TRBV14 and TRBJ2-2, with D perhaps being TRBD1 or TRBD2 (5 bases each). The V gene's germline CDR1 is SGHDN and CDR2 FVKESK. The length of the CDR3 is 18 residues. V was trimmed by 0 bases and J by 2 bases, leaving 16 bases between them.

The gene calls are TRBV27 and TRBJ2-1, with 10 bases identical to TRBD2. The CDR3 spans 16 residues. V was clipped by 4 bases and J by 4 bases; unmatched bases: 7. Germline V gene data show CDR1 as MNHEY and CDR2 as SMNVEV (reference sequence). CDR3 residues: CASSSLTSGHYNEQFF. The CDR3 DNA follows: TGTGCCAGCAGTTCCCTGACTAGCGGGCATTACAATGAGCAGTTCTTC.

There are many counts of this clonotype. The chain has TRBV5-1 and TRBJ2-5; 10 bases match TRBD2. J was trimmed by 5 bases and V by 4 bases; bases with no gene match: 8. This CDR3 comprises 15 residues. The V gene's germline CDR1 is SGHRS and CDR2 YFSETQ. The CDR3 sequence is CASSLTSGDSETQYF. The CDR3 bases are TGCGCCAGCAGCCTAACTAGCGGGGACTCTGAGACCCAGTACTTC.

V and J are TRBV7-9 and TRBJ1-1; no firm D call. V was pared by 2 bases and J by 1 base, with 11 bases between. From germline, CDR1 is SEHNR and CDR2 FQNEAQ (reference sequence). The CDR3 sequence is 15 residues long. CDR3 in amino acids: CASSLPAGENTEAFF. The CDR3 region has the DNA TGTGCCAGCAGCTTACCCGCGGGCGAGAACACTGAAGCTTTCTTT.

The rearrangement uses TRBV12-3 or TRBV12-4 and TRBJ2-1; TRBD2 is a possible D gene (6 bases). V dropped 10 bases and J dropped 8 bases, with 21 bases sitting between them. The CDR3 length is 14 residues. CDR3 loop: CATHVGGYKDEQFF. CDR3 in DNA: TGTGCCACCCATGTGGGGGGATATAAGGATGAGCAGTTCTTC.

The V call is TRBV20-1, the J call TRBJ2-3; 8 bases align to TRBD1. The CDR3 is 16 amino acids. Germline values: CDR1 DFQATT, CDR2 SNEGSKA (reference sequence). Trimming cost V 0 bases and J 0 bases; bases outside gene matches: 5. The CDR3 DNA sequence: TGCAGTGCTAGAGATCACAGGGGGTATAGCACAGATACGCAGTATTTT. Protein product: CSARDHRGYSTDTQYF.

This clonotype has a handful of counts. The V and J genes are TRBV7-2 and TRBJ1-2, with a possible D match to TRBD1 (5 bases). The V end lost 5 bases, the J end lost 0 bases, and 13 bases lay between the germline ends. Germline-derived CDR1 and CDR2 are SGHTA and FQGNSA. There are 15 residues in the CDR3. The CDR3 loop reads CASSALEGPNYGYTF. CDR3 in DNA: TGTGCCAGCAGCGCCCTCGAGGGGCCTAACTATGGCTACACCTTC.

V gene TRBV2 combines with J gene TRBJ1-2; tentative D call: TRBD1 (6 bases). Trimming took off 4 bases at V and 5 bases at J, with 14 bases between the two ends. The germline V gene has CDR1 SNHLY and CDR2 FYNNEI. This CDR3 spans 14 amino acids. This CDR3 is CASSAWQGPYGYTF. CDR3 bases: TGTGCCAGCAGTGCCTGGCAGGGGCCATATGGCTACACCTTC.

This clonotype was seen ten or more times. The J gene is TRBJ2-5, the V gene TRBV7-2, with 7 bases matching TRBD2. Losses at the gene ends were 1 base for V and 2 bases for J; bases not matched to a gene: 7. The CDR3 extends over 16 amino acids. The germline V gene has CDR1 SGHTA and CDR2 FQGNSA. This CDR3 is CASSLEGQAGQETQYF. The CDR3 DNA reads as TGTGCCAGCAGCTTAGAAGGTCAAGCGGGGCAAGAGACCCAGTACTTC.

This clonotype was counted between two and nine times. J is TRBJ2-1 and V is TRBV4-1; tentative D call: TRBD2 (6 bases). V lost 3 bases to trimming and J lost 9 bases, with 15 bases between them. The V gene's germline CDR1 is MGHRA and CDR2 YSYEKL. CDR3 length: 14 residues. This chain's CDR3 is CASSQRDSAGEQFF. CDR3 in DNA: TGCGCCAGCAGCCAGAGGGACTCCGCCGGTGAGCAGTTCTTC.

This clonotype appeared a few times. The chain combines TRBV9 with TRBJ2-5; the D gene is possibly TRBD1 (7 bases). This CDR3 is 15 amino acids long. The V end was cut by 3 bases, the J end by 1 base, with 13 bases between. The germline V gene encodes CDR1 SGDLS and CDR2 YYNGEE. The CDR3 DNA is TGTGCCAGCAGCGAACACAGGGGAGGCCAAGAGACCCAGTACTTC. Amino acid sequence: CASSEHRGGQETQYF.

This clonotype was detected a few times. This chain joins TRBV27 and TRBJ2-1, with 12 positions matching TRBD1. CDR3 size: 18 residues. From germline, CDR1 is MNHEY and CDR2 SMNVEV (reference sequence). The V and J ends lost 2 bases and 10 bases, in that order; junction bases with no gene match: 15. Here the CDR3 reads CASSLIARLGQGAIEQFF. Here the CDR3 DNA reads TGTGCCAGCAGTTTAATAGCGAGGTTGGGACAGGGGGCTATCGAGCAGTTCTTC.

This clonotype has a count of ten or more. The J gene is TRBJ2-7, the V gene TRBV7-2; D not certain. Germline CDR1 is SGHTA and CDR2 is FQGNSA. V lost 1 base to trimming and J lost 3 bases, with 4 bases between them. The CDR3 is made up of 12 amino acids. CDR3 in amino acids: CASSLGFYEQYF. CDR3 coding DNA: TGTGCCAGCAGCTTAGGGTTCTACGAGCAGTACTTC.

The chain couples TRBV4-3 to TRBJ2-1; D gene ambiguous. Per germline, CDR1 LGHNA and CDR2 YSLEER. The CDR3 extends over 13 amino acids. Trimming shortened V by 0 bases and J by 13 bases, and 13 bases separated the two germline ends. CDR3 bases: TGCGCCAGCAGCCAAGATAAAGCACAAAAACAGTTCTTC. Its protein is CASSQDKAQKQFF.

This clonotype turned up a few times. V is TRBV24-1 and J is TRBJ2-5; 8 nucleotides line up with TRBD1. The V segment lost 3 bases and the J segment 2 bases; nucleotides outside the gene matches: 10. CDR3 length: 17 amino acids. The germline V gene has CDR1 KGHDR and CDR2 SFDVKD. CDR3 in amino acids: CATSDHPGQAKQETQYF. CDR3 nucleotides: TGTGCCACCAGTGATCATCCGGGACAGGCAAAACAAGAGACCCAGTACTTC.

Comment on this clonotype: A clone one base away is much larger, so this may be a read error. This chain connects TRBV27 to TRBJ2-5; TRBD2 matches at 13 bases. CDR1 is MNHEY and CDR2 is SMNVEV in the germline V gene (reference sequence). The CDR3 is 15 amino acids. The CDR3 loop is CTSRLLAGGRETQYF. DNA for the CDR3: TGTACCAGCAGGCTACTAGCGGGGGGGCGAGAGACCCAGTACTTC.

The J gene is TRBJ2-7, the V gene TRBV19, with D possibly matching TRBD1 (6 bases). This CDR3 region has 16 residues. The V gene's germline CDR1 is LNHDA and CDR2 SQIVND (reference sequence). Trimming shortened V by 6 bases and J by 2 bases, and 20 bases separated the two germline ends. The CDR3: CASSPRDTGYPYEQYV. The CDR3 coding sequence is TGTGCCAGTAGCCCCCGGGACACGGGATATCCCTACGAGCAGTACGTC.

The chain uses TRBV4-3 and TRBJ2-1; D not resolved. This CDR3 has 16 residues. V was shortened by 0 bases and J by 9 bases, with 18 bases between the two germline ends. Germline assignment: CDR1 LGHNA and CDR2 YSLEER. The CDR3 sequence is CASSQDRALGGGEQFF. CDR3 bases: TGCGCCAGCAGCCAAGATAGGGCACTGGGTGGCGGTGAGCAGTTCTTC.

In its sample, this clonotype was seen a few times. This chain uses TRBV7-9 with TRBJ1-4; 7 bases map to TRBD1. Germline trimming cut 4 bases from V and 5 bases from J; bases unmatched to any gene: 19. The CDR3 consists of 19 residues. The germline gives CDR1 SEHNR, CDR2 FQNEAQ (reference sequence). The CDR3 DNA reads TGTGCCAGCAGCTCCCAGACAAACAGGGGAGAATATCGGAATGAAAAACTGTTTTTT. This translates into CASSSQTNRGEYRNEKLFF. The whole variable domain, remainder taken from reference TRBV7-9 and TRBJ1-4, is DTGVSQNPRHKITKRGQNVTFRCDPISEHNRLYWYRQTLGQGPEFLTYFQNEAQLEKSRLLSDRFSAERPKGSFSTLEIQRTEQGDSAMYLCASSSQTNRGEYRNEKLFFGSGTQLSVL.

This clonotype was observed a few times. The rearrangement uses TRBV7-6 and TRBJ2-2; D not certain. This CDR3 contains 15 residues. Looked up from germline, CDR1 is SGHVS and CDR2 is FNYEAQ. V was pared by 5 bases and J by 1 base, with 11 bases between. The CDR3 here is CASSTPTVNTGELFF. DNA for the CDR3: TGTGCCAGCAGCACCCCGACCGTGAACACCGGGGAGCTGTTTTTT.

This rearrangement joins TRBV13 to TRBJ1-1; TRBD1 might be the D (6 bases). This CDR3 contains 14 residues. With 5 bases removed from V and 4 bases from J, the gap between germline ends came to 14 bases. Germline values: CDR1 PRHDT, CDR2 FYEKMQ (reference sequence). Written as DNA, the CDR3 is TGTGCCAGCAGCCCCCAGGGGTACGGCACTGAAGCTTTCTTT. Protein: CASSPQGYGTEAFF.

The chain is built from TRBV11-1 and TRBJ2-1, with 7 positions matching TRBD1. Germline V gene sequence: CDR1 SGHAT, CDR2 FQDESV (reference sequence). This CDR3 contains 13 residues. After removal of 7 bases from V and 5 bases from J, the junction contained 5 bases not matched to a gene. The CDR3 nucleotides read TGTGCCAGCACTGGACAGGCGAACAATGAGCAGTTCTTC. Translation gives CASTGQANNEQFF. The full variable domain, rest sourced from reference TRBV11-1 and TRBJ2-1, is EAEVAQSPRYKITEKSQAVAFWCDPISGHATLYWYRQILGQGPELLVQFQDESVVDDSQLPKDRFSAERLKGVDSTLKIQPAELGDSAMYLCASTGQANNEQFFGPGTRLTVL.

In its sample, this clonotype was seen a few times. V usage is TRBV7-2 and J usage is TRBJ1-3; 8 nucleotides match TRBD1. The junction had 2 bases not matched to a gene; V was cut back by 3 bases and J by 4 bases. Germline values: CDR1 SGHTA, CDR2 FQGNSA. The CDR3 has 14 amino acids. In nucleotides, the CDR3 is TGTGCCAGCAGCTTCCAGGGGGCCGGAAACACCATATATTTT. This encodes CASSFQGAGNTIYF.

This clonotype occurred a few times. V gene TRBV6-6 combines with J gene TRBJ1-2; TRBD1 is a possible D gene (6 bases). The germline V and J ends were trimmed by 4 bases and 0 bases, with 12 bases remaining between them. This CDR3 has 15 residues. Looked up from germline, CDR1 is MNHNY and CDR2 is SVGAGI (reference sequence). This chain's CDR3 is CASSSLTGANYGYTF. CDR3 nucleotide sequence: TGTGCCAGCAGTTCTCTGACAGGAGCTAACTATGGCTACACCTTC.

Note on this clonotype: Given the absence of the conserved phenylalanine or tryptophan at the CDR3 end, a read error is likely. CDR3 sequence (DNA): TGTGCCAGCAGTTACTCGAGTACCGATGCCTATGGCTACACCCTC. It translates to CASSYSSTDAYGYTL. This chain links TRBV6-6 with TRBJ1-2; D is unclear. The CDR3 consists of 15 residues. Germline-derived CDR1 and CDR2 are MNHNY and SVGAGI (reference sequence). Trimming cost V 0 bases and J 4 bases, with 12 bases left between them.

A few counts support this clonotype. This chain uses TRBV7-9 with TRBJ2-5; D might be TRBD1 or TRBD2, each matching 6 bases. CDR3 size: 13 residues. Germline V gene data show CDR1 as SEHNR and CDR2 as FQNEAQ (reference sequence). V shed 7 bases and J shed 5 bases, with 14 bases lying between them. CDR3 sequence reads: CASTGGGRETQYF. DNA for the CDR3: TGTGCCAGCACCGGAGGGGGGCGCGAGACCCAGTACTTC.

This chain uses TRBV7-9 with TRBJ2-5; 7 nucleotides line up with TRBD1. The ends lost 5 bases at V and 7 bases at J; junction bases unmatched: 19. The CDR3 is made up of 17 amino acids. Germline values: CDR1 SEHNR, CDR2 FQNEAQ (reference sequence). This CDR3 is CASSPTHEGAGRGTQYF. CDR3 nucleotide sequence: TGTGCCAGCAGCCCCACCCACGAGGGGGCAGGAAGAGGGACCCAGTACTTC.